This TCR beta chain originates from a study of patients and donors after allogeneic stem cell transplantation. One entry per CDR3 protein, called by TCRdb with MiXCR from the RT-PCR reads. The sample contains some 960,000 distinct CDR3 sequences, approximately 18% of which appear only once. V lost 0 bases to trimming and J lost 5 bases; unmatched junction nucleotides: 3. The CDR3 extends over 15 amino acids. The germline V gene has CDR1 KGHDR and CDR2 SFDVKD. This clonotype was sampled from a human donor who was either an allogeneic HSCT recipient or a stem cell or donor lymphocyte infusion donor (not recorded which). It is not recorded whose cells these are; they may come from a transplant donor. Sequences were obtained from blood, either unsorted or a sorted T cell fraction (not recorded which). The chain has TRBV24-1 and TRBJ2-5; 9 nucleotides match TRBD1. CDR3 nucleotide sequence: TGTGCCACCAGTGATTTGGGACAGGGGACGGAGACCCAGTACTTC. It is translated as CATSDLGQGTETQYF.